The source of this TCR beta chain is a study of blood T cell repertoires in COVID-19. About the research overall: Acute and convalescent COVID-19 specimens originated in the United States, Italy and Spain.

Methods used by the authors: Amplification from reference gene primers served as the basis for estimated nucleated cell counts. Clones were read by immunoSEQ multiplex PCR, and TCRdb kept only the in-frame ones, dropping some. Clone size and V and J calls were adopted from that table, with D and trimming inferred from the DNA. Of roughly 100,000 clones listed, more than 85% are singletons. Sequencing input: peripheral blood. This clonotype was sampled from a man between 18 and 29 years old with acute or convalescent COVID-19.

Here the CDR3 reads CASSPISQRDVSYEQYF. The CDR3, as DNA: TGTGCCAGCAGCCCTATTTCCCAGCGGGACGTCTCCTACGAGCAGTACTTC. V and J are TRBV3-1 (or the pseudogene TRBV3-2) and TRBJ2-7, with TRBD2 matching 7 bases. Germline lookup yields CDR1 LGHDT and CDR2 YNNKEL (reference sequence). V lost 4 bases and J lost 0; bases outside the gene matches: 12. The CDR3 contains 17 residues.